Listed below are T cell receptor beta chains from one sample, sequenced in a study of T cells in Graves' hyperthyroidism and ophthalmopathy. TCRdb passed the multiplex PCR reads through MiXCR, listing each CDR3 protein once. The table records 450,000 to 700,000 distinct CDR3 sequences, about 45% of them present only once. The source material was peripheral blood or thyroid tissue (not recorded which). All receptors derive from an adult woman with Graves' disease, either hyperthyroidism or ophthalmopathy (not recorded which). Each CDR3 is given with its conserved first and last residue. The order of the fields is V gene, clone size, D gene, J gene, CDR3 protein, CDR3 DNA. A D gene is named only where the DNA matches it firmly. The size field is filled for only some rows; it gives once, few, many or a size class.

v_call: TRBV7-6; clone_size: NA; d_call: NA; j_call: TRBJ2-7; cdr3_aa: CASSLFQGGNEQYF; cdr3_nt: TGTGCCAGCAGCTTATTTCAGGGTGGGAACGAGCAGTACTTC
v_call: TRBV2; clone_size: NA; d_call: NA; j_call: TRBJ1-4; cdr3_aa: CATSWTRNEKLFF; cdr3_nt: TGTGCCACCTCCTGGACTAGGAATGAAAAACTGTTTTTT
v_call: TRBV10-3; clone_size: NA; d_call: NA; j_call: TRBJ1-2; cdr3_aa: CAISEQTLANYGYTF; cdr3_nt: TGTGCCATCAGTGAGCAAACACTCGCTAACTATGGCTACACCTTC
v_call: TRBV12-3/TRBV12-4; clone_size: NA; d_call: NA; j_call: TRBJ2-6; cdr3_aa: CASSRKGANVLTF; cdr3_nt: TGTGCCAGCAGTCGAAAGGGGGCCAACGTCCTGACTTTC
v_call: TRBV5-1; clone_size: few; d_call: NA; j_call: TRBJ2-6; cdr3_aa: CASSLDASGANVLTF; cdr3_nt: TGCGCCAGCAGCTTGGATGCGTCTGGGGCCAACGTCCTGACTTTC
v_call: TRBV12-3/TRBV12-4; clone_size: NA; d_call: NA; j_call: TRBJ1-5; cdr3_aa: CARTGTDYQPQHF; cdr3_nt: TGTGCCCGTACCGGGACGGACTATCAGCCCCAGCATTTT
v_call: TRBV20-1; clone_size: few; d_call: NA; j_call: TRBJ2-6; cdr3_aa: CSVIHSGANVLTF; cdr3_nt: TGCAGCGTTATTCATTCTGGGGCCAACGTCCTGACTTTC
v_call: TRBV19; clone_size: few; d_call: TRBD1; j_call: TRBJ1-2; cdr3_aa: CASLPGQGIRYGYTF; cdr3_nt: TGTGCCAGTCTACCGGGACAGGGCATACGCTATGGCTACACCTTC
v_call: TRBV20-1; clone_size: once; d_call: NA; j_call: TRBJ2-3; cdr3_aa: CSVGEAGPYTDTQYF; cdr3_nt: TGCAGCGTCGGCGAAGCGGGCCCCTACACAGATACGCAGTATTTT
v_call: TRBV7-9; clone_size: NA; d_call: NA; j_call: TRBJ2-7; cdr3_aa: CASSPSQTRGYEQYF; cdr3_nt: TGTGCCAGCAGCCCGAGTCAGACTAGGGGCTACGAGCAGTACTTC
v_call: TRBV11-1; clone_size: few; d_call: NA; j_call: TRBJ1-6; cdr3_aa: CASSLLQGENSPLHF; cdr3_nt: TGTGCCAGCAGCTTGCTTCAGGGTGAGAATTCACCCCTCCACTTT
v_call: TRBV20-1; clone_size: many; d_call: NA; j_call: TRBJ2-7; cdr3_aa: CRAKDQTSYEQYF; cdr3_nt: TGCAGGGCGAAGGACCAGACCTCCTACGAGCAGTACTTC
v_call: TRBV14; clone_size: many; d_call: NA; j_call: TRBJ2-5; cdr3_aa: CASSQDGRTQYF; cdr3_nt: TGTGCCAGCAGCCAAGATGGACGGACCCAGTACTTC
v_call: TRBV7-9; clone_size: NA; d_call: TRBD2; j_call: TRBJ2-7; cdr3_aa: CASSLEAGVNEQYF; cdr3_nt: TGTGCCAGCAGCTTAGAGGCGGGAGTCAACGAGCAGTACTTC